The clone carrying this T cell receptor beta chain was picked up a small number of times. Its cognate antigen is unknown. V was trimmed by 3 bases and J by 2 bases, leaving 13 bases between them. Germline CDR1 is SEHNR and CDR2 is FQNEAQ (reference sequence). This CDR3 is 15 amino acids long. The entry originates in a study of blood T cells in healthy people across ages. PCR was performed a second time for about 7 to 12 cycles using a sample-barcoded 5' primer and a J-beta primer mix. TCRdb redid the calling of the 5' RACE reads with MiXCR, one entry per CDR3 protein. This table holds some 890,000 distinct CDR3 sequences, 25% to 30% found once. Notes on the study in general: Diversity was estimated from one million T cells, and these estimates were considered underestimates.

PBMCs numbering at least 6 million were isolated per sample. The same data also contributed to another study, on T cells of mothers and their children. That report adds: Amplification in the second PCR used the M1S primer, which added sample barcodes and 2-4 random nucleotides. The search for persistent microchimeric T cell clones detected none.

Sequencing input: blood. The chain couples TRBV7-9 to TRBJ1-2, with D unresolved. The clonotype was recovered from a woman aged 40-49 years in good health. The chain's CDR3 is CASSLGITKNYGYTF. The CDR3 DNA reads TGTGCCAGCAGCTTGGGGATAACAAAGAACTATGGCTACACCTTC.